This T cell receptor (beta chain) was recorded in a study of blood T cell repertoires in COVID-19. Unmatched junction bases numbered 9, after V lost 9 bases and J lost 6 bases. The CDR3 contains 14 residues. Germline CDR1 is MNHEY and CDR2 is SVGAGI. Original processing notes: Amplification with reference gene primers provided the estimates of nucleated cell counts. Clones were read by immunoSEQ multiplex PCR, and TCRdb kept only the in-frame ones, dropping some. The V and J calls and clone size are taken from that table; D and trimming were inferred from the DNA. The table lists 250,000 or so clones, roughly 88% of them singletons. This clone was found once.

The TCR comes from an elderly man with acute or convalescent COVID-19. Sequencing input: peripheral blood. The chain has TRBV6-5 and TRBJ1-5, with 9 bases identical to TRBD1. CDR3 sequence: CASKGQGEGQPQHF. CDR3 bases: TGTGCCAGTAAGGGACAGGGAGAGGGTCAGCCCCAGCATTTT.